Following are 16 T cell receptor beta chains from one sample sequenced in a study of technical replicates of blood from a handful of donors. Here immunoSEQ multiplex PCR was the method, and the copy in TCRdb shows in-frame clones only, minus some. In the table there are some 82,000 clones, approximately 97% of which are singletons. Material for sequencing was T cells isolated from PBMCs. The source is a human donor in good health.

V is TRBV5-8 and J is TRBJ2-2; D uncertain. This CDR3 is built from 15 residues. The germline gives CDR1 SGHTS, CDR2 YDEGEE. Trimming removed 1 base at V and 3 bases at J, with 10 bases between. The CDR3 region is CASSLYYVDTGELFF. CDR3 coding DNA: TGTGCCAGCAGCTTGTACTATGTGGACACCGGGGAGCTGTTTTTT.

The CDR3 loop reads CASSRGTSGSVGEQFF. For the CDR3, the DNA is TGTGCCAGCAGTCGCGGGACTAGCGGGAGCGTGGGGGAGCAGTTCTTC. The chain combines TRBV25-1 with TRBJ2-1; 14 bases fit TRBD2. The CDR3 loop spans 16 amino acids. V lost 5 bases, J lost 10 bases, and 10 bases stayed unmatched. Germline V gene data show CDR1 as MGHDK and CDR2 as SYGVNS.

The chain uses TRBV7-2 and TRBJ1-2, with D hard to call. V lost 4 bases, J lost 3 bases, and 9 bases lay in between. The germline gives CDR1 SGHTA, CDR2 FQGNSA. There are 13 residues in the CDR3. The CDR3 reads CASSSGSYYGYTF. CDR3 coding DNA: TGTGCCAGCAGCTCGGGGTCTTACTATGGCTACACCTTC.

The V call is TRBV5-1, the J call TRBJ2-7, with 11 nucleotides matching TRBD2. V lost 3 bases to trimming and J lost 0 bases; unmatched junction nucleotides: 5. The CDR3 sequence is 16 residues long. Germline assignment: CDR1 SGHRS and CDR2 YFSETQ. The CDR3 protein is CASSWATSGSSYEQYF. DNA of the CDR3: TGCGCCAGCAGCTGGGCCACTAGCGGGAGCTCCTACGAGCAGTACTTC. Using reference TRBV5-1 and TRBJ2-7 for the parts outside the CDR3, the full variable domain is KAGVTQTPRYLIKTRGQQVTLSCSPISGHRSVSWYQQTPGQGLQFLFEYFSETQRNKGNFPGRFSGRQFSNSRSEMNVSTLELGDSALYLCASSWATSGSSYEQYFGPGTRLTVT.

V usage is TRBV11-2 and J usage is TRBJ2-3; D possibly corresponds to TRBD2 (5 bases). This CDR3 is built from 14 residues. CDR1 is SGHAT and CDR2 is FQNNGV in the germline V gene. Trimming left V 3 bases short and J 0 bases short, with 7 bases between. As DNA, the CDR3 is TGTGCCAGCAGCTTGGCGGGTAGCACAGATACGCAGTATTTT. Residues: CASSLAGSTDTQYF.

J is TRBJ2-7 and V is TRBV6-6; D is possibly TRBD2 (6 bases). Germline loops: CDR1 MNHNY, CDR2 SVGAGI (reference sequence). The CDR3 runs to 16 residues. Between the trimmed V and J ends, which lost 0 bases and 3 bases, there was a span of 15 bases. The CDR3, as DNA: TGTGCCAGCAGTTACTCTTCTGGGACTCCCAGCTACGAGCAGTACTTC. Residues: CASSYSSGTPSYEQYF.

The J gene is TRBJ2-3, the V gene TRBV6-6; 7 bases match TRBD1. Looked up from germline, CDR1 is MNHNY and CDR2 is SVGAGI (reference sequence). V shed 7 bases and J 1 base; nucleotides not matched to a gene: 8. The CDR3 length is 15 residues. In DNA, the CDR3 is TGTGCCAGCATCATTAGACAGGGACGCACAGATACGCAGTATTTT. Protein sequence: CASIIRQGRTDTQYF.

This clone was seen only once. The genes are TRBV10-3 and TRBJ2-7; TRBD2 matches 8 bases. Germline CDR1 and CDR2: ENHRY and SYGVKD. The CDR3 is made up of 15 amino acids. V gave up 3 bases and J gave up 1 base; unmatched junction bases: 5. Here the CDR3 reads CAISDPSGPSYEQYF. CDR3 DNA sequence: TGTGCCATCAGTGACCCTAGCGGGCCTTCCTACGAGCAGTACTTC.

The chain carries TRBV28 and TRBJ2-7, with D tentatively TRBD2 (6 bases). V lost 2 bases to trimming and J lost 1 base, with 12 bases between them. The CDR3 is 15 residues long. In germline, CDR1 is MDHEN, CDR2 SYDVKM. The DNA for the CDR3 is TGTGCCAGCAGTTTAGGAGGAGGGTTGTCCTACGAGCAGTACTTC. This sequence encodes CASSLGGGLSYEQYF.

The chain couples TRBV12-5 to TRBJ1-1; TRBD1 agrees at 12 bases. Germline loops: CDR1 LGHNT, CDR2 FRNRAP. The CDR3 totals 19 residues. Trimming removed 0 bases from V and 5 bases from J; junction bases left unmatched: 13. The chain's CDR3 is CASGLVLSPGQGARTEAFF. The CDR3 DNA reads as TGTGCTAGTGGTTTGGTACTGTCTCCGGGACAGGGGGCTCGGACTGAAGCTTTCTTT. Drawing the rest from reference TRBV12-5 and TRBJ1-1, the complete variable domain is DARVTQTPRHKVTEMGQEVTMRCQPILGHNTVFWYRQTMMQGLELLAYFRNRAPLDDSGMPKDRFSAEMPDATLATLKIQPSEPRDSAVYFCASGLVLSPGQGARTEAFFGQGTRLTVV.

J is TRBJ2-4 and V is TRBV15; D not certain. The V gene's germline CDR1 is LNHNV and CDR2 YYDKDF (reference sequence). The CDR3 sequence is 13 residues long. V shed 6 bases and J shed 6 bases, with 12 bases lying between them. The CDR3 sequence is CATSIFSGNIQYF. Here the CDR3 DNA reads TGTGCCACCAGTATTTTCTCGGGAAACATTCAGTACTTC.

The V gene is TRBV5-1, the J gene TRBJ2-7; possibly TRBD2 for D (6 bases). Germline assignment: CDR1 SGHRS and CDR2 YFSETQ. V was cut by 8 bases and J by 2 bases, with 20 bases left in between. There are 15 residues in the CDR3. CDR3 loop: CASTLGPSETYEQYF. The CDR3 bases are TGCGCCAGTACACTTGGGCCTAGCGAGACCTACGAGCAGTACTTC. Based on the CDR3 plus reference TRBV5-1 and TRBJ2-7, the full variable domain is KAGVTQTPRYLIKTRGQQVTLSCSPISGHRSVSWYQQTPGQGLQFLFEYFSETQRNKGNFPGRFSGRQFSNSRSEMNVSTLELGDSALYLCASTLGPSETYEQYFGPGTRLTVT.

V usage is TRBV4-1 and J usage is TRBJ1-5; 7 bases line up with TRBD1. The CDR3 covers 18 residues. Trimming cost V 4 bases and J 0 bases; bases outside gene matches: 12. CDR1 and CDR2 (germline): MGHRA, YSYEKL. The chain's CDR3 is CASSRIDGTDFSNQPQHF. CDR3 DNA sequence: TGCGCCAGCAGCCGGATCGACGGGACAGACTTTAGCAATCAGCCCCAGCATTTT.

This chain connects TRBV4-1 to TRBJ2-2; D unclear. From germline, CDR1 is MGHRA and CDR2 YSYEKL. The V and J ends lost 0 bases and 1 base respectively, with 9 bases between them. The CDR3 contains 16 residues. The CDR3 DNA reads TGCGCCAGCAGCCAAGAATGGCGGCTGAACACCGGGGAGCTGTTTTTT. Protein sequence: CASSQEWRLNTGELFF.

The chain links TRBV13 to TRBJ2-7; D is perhaps TRBD2 (6 bases). This CDR3 comprises 14 residues. V dropped 5 bases and J dropped 9 bases, with 20 bases sitting between them. Germline V gene sequence: CDR1 PRHDT, CDR2 FYEKMQ (reference sequence). Here the CDR3 DNA reads TGTGCCAGCAGCCCTGGGACTGTCGAGAAAAGGCAGTACTTC. The encoded protein is CASSPGTVEKRQYF.

The chain recombines TRBV28 with TRBJ2-5, with 9 bases that match TRBD1. Unmatched junction bases numbered 11, after V lost 4 bases and J lost 5 bases. The CDR3 runs to 16 residues. Germline-derived CDR1 and CDR2 are MDHEN and SYDVKM. For the CDR3, the DNA is TGTGCCAGCAGTTACCTCCCGGGACAGGGCGGCGAGACCCAGTACTTC. Translated, it gives CASSYLPGQGGETQYF.